The clone carrying this TCR beta chain was detected many times. What it recognizes is unknown. From the reads, TCRdb called clonotypes with MiXCR, one entry per CDR3 protein. This sample yields 200,000 to 300,000 distinct CDR3 sequences, of which 9.1% are seen a single time; over 12% belongs to the top ten. These data are taken from a study of T cell repertoires in cytomegalovirus infection. Study as a whole: A matching HLA type, together with CMV infection, was signaled by public TCR beta signatures. Study findings and constraints: Dominating the ex vivo response were TCR beta clonotypes that were CMV-specific and HLA-C-restricted. People with CMV and the relevant HLA were identified by cumulative public TCR beta family frequency.

This CDR3 is built from 16 residues. Per germline, CDR1 SGHVS and CDR2 FQNEAQ. Trimming left V 2 bases short and J 6 bases short, with 19 bases between. The rearrangement uses TRBV7-8 and TRBJ1-2; tentative D call: TRBD1 (6 bases). This clonotype was sampled from a human donor in good health (CMV status not recorded). Some clones in this sample may be carry-over from other donors' samples. The sequenced sample consisted of PBMCs. The CDR3 protein is CASSLRTASSVNGYTF. The CDR3 DNA reads as TGTGCCAGCAGCTTAAGGACAGCCTCAAGCGTCAATGGCTACACCTTC.